This TCR beta chain derives from a study of long-term antiretroviral therapy in people with HIV. Study-level findings and limits: Clonotypes expanded prior to ART showed repertoire dominance at all sampled time points. Blood was collected between the mid-2000s and the late 2010s, possibly under older ART regimens.

Investigators performed immunoSEQ version v3.0 at survey level. Sequencing set out to capture roughly 40,000-50,000 T-cell genomes per sample. Profiled with immunoSEQ multiplex PCR; TCRdb holds only in-frame clones, not every one. The sample has about 12,000 clones; almost 80% are singletons. Each HIV-infected participant was given treatment in the United States. This CDR3 region has 17 residues. The V gene end was trimmed by 4 bases and the J gene end by 1 base; junction bases not matched to a gene: 9. Germline loops: CDR1 SGDLS, CDR2 YYNGEE. This clone was seen just once. Its specificity is not known.

The source of this sequence is a middle-aged woman with HIV. The rearrangement uses TRBV9 and TRBJ2-2, with 8 nucleotides matching TRBD2. The specimen comprised unsorted PBMCs, sampled 0.8 years before starting antiretroviral therapy. The CDR3 is CASSPRSTSGNTGELFF. DNA of the CDR3: TGTGCCAGCAGCCCCCGTTCAACTAGCGGGAACACCGGGGAGCTGTTTTTT.